The 27 T cell receptor beta chains listed next were all sequenced from one sample in a study of T cells after yellow fever vaccination. In TCRdb, the 5' RACE reads were re-called with MiXCR into one record per CDR3 protein. The sample includes 450,000 to 650,000 distinct CDR3 sequences, 20% to 25% of them seen just once. Material: PBMCs, obtained around 3 weeks after the first yellow fever vaccination. These receptors all come from a man aged 18 to 35 who received the YFV17D yellow fever vaccine.

This clonotype was detected only a few times. CDR3 region: CSAGLAGVFDEQFF. Written as DNA, the CDR3 is TGCAGCGCCGGACTAGCGGGGGTTTTCGATGAGCAGTTCTTC. The J gene is TRBJ2-1, the V gene TRBV29-1, with 13 bases matching TRBD2. Germline assignment: CDR1 SQVTM and CDR2 ANQGSEA. The CDR3 totals 14 residues. Unmatched junction bases numbered 8, after V lost 7 bases and J lost 8 bases.

This clonotype has just a few counts. The CDR3 DNA reads TGTGCCAGCAGATGGATGGGAAACTACGTGCAGTATTTT. Its translation: CASRWMGNYVQYF. The chain uses TRBV27 and TRBJ2-3; D gene ambiguous. The CDR3 is 13 residues long. Germline assignment: CDR1 MNHEY and CDR2 SMNVEV (reference sequence). V was cut by 6 bases and J by 11 bases, with 18 bases left in between.

The DNA of the CDR3 is TGTGCCAGCAGCCCGACTAGCGGGGATGGGACAGATACGCAGTATTTT. This encodes CASSPTSGDGTDTQYF. The gene calls are TRBV6-2 or TRBV6-3 and TRBJ2-3, with 11 positions matching TRBD2. CDR3 length: 16 residues. V was pared by 6 bases and J by 3 bases, with 8 bases of the junction left unmatched. Germline lookup yields CDR1 MNHEY and CDR2 SVGEGT.

This clonotype was seen more than once but under ten times. V usage is TRBV11-2 and J usage is TRBJ2-7; TRBD1 matches 10 bases. The CDR3 contains 15 residues. From germline, CDR1 is SGHAT and CDR2 FQNNGV. J lost 3 bases, V lost 5 bases, and 7 bases had no gene match. In DNA form, the CDR3 reads TGTGCCAGCAGCCTAGCATGGGACAGGGGCTACGAGCAGTACTTC. Translating it yields CASSLAWDRGYEQYF. Supplemented by reference TRBV11-2 and TRBJ2-7, the full variable domain reads EAGVAQSPRYKIIEKRQSVAFWCNPISGHATLYWYQQILGQGPKLLIQFQNNGVVDDSQLPKDRFSAERLKGVDSTLKIQPAKLEDSAVYLCASSLAWDRGYEQYFGPGTRLTVT.

This CDR3 reads CASSQGMRAGTRANEQFF. The CDR3 coding sequence is TGTGCCAGCAGCCAGGGTATGAGAGCCGGGACTAGGGCGAATGAGCAGTTCTTC. This rearrangement joins TRBV3-1 to TRBJ2-1; 8 bases are shared with TRBD2. CDR1 and CDR2 (germline): LGHDT, YNNKEL (reference sequence). V gave up 3 bases and J gave up 7 bases; unmatched junction bases: 17. The CDR3 extends over 18 amino acids.

DNA for the CDR3: TGTGCCAGCCAGAAAGACGGAGCCTACGAGCAGTACTTC. Protein sequence: CASQKDGAYEQYF. The chain carries TRBV7-9 and TRBJ2-7; D is uncertain. The CDR3 is 13 amino acids. V shed 8 bases and J shed 2 bases, with 13 bases lying between them. In germline, CDR1 is SEHNR, CDR2 FQNEAQ (reference sequence).

V usage is TRBV15 and J usage is TRBJ1-1, with D possibly matching TRBD1 (6 bases). Trimming stripped 6 bases from V and 2 bases from J, with 16 bases between. The CDR3 length is 15 residues. Germline values: CDR1 LNHNV, CDR2 YYDKDF (reference sequence). The CDR3 sequence is CATSRLLGTNTEAFF. The CDR3 DNA reads as TGTGCCACCAGTCGACTACTGGGGACAAACACTGAAGCTTTCTTT. Filled out from reference TRBV15 and TRBJ1-1, the complete variable domain reads DAMVIQNPRYQVTQFGKPVTLSCSQTLNHNVMYWYQQKSSQAPKLLFHYYDKDFNNEADTPDNFQSRRPNTSFCFLDIRSPGLGDTAMYLCATSRLLGTNTEAFFGQGTRLTVV.

This clonotype was seen only a few times. DNA of the CDR3: TGTGCCACCAGTGATTCGTCAGGGACAGGGGCCCACAATGAGCAGTTCTTC. Amino acids: CATSDSSGTGAHNEQFF. V is TRBV24-1 and J is TRBJ2-1; 10 bases are shared with TRBD1. With V trimmed by 2 bases and J by 5 bases, 8 bases remained unmatched. Per the germline V gene, CDR1 is KGHDR and CDR2 is SFDVKD. The CDR3 runs to 17 residues.

This chain links TRBV21-1 with TRBJ1-6; TRBD1 is the table's D call and was not checked against the DNA. TRBV21-1 is a listed pseudogene. CDR3 length: 19 residues. CDR3 amino acids: CASSKVLGHPYSYNSPLHF. The DNA for the CDR3 is TGTGCCAGCAGCAAAGTTCTGGGACATCCATACTCCTATAATTCACCCCTCCACTTT.

The chain combines TRBV7-2 with TRBJ2-3; 12 bases are shared with TRBD2. CDR3 length: 16 residues. The V gene end was trimmed by 5 bases and the J gene end by 2 bases; junction bases not matched to a gene: 5. Germline V lookup: CDR1 SGHTA, CDR2 FQGNSA. The DNA for the CDR3 is TGTGCCAGCAGCACCGGGACTAGCGGGCCCACAGATACGCAGTATTTT. Amino acid sequence: CASSTGTSGPTDTQYF.

The chain has TRBV20-1 and TRBJ1-2; possible D gene TRBD1, 6 bases. The germline V gene has CDR1 DFQATT and CDR2 SNEGSKA (reference sequence). The V end was cut by 6 bases, the J end by 13 bases, with 18 bases between. This CDR3 spans 11 amino acids. CDR3 in amino acids: CSAGGGGSGTF. CDR3 sequence (DNA): TGCAGTGCCGGAGGGGGTGGTTCGGGCACCTTC.

V and J are TRBV7-2 and TRBJ2-1; unclear D gene. The CDR3 runs to 15 residues. Germline V gene lookup returns CDR1 SGHTA and CDR2 FQGNSA. V lost 1 base and J 1 base, leaving 8 bases between the germline ends. The chain's CDR3 is CASSLDGYSYNEQFF. The CDR3 DNA is TGTGCCAGCAGCTTAGATGGTTATTCCTACAATGAGCAGTTCTTC.

This clonotype was counted between two and nine times. V and J are TRBV5-4 and TRBJ1-6; possibly TRBD1 for D (5 bases). Germline-derived CDR1 and CDR2 are SGHNT and YYREEE (reference sequence). This CDR3 comprises 15 residues. The V end was cut by 2 bases, the J end by 8 bases, with 14 bases between. For the CDR3, the DNA is TGTGCCAGCAGCTTAACGGATCTAGGGGATTCACCCCTCCACTTT. Amino acid sequence: CASSLTDLGDSPLHF.

The chain uses TRBV20-1 and TRBJ2-5; D gene unclear. CDR3 length: 11 amino acids. The V and J ends lost 5 bases and 13 bases respectively, with 17 bases between them. Germline loops: CDR1 DFQATT, CDR2 SNEGSKA (reference sequence). The CDR3 region is CSALDGGIMYF. The CDR3 DNA reads as TGCAGTGCTCTTGACGGCGGTATAATGTACTTC.

The gene calls are TRBV6-2 or TRBV6-3 and TRBJ2-7; 7 bases agree with TRBD1. V lost 6 bases and J lost 5; bases outside the gene matches: 4. The germline V gene encodes CDR1 MNHEY and CDR2 SVGEGT. The CDR3 is made up of 12 amino acids. In DNA, the CDR3 is TGTGCCAGCAGGGACAGGATCCACGAGCAGTACTTC. This encodes CASRDRIHEQYF.

The table lists this clonotype with many counts. The gene calls are TRBV29-1 and TRBJ1-2; D not certain. CDR1 SQVTM and CDR2 ANQGSEA come from the germline V gene. The CDR3 is made up of 14 amino acids. Between the trimmed V and J ends, which lost 5 bases and 0 bases, there was a span of 13 bases. The CDR3 here is CSVFPSKANYGYTF. CDR3 nucleotides: TGCAGCGTTTTCCCATCCAAGGCTAACTATGGCTACACCTTC.

The chain employs TRBV28 and TRBJ2-7; 7 nucleotides agree with TRBD1. Germline V CDR1 and CDR2: MDHEN, SYDVKM. V shed 8 bases and J 0 bases; nucleotides not matched to a gene: 1. This CDR3 has 12 residues. As DNA, the CDR3 is TGTGCCAGCTGGGACAGCTCCTACGAGCAGTACTTC. Encoded protein: CASWDSSYEQYF.

This rearrangement joins TRBV9 to TRBJ2-3, with a weak D call TRBD1 (5 bases). V was cut by 0 bases and J by 3 bases, with 11 bases left in between. Germline assignment: CDR1 SGDLS and CDR2 YYNGEE. The CDR3 contains 15 residues. CDR3 in amino acids: CASSVGQGPTDTQYF. The CDR3 region has the DNA TGTGCCAGCAGCGTAGGGCAGGGCCCAACAGATACGCAGTATTTT.

This clonotype was seen more than once but under ten times. V gene TRBV28 combines with J gene TRBJ2-5; 11 nucleotides line up with TRBD1. The CDR3 extends over 18 amino acids. V was clipped by 5 bases and J by 2 bases; unmatched bases: 13. Per germline, CDR1 MDHEN and CDR2 SYDVKM. CDR3 DNA sequence: TGTGCCAGCAGTGCCCCGGGACAGGGGGGGTTTCGGCAAGAGACCCAGTACTTC. Encoded protein: CASSAPGQGGFRQETQYF. The variable domain in full, with the rest retrieved from reference TRBV28 and TRBJ2-5, is DVKVTQSSRYLVKRTGEKVFLECVQDMDHENMFWYRQDPGLGLRLIYFSYDVKMKEKGDIPEGYSVSREKKERFSLILESASTNQTSMYLCASSAPGQGGFRQETQYFGPGTRLLVL.

This clonotype was seen a few times. V and J are TRBV28 and TRBJ1-2, with 7 nucleotides matching TRBD1. Germline CDR1 is MDHEN and CDR2 is SYDVKM. The ends lost 5 bases at V and 4 bases at J; junction bases unmatched: 7. The CDR3 runs 14 residues. The CDR3 region is CASSTGTESYGYTF. Here the CDR3 DNA reads TGTGCCAGCAGTACCGGGACAGAGAGCTATGGCTACACCTTC.

The genes are TRBV6-2 or TRBV6-3 and TRBJ2-3; 9 bases agree with TRBD2. Germline V gene lookup returns CDR1 MNHEY and CDR2 SVGEGT. The CDR3 consists of 15 residues. J lost 3 bases, V lost 1 base, and 2 bases had no gene match. This CDR3 reads CASSYWLAGTDTQYF. As DNA, the CDR3 is TGTGCCAGCAGTTACTGGCTAGCGGGGACAGATACGCAGTATTTT.

The V and J genes are TRBV20-1 and TRBJ2-1; TRBD2 might be the D (6 bases). V lost 4 bases to trimming and J lost 9 bases, with 13 bases between them. The germline CDR1 and CDR2 sequences are DFQATT and SNEGSKA (reference sequence). There are 12 residues in the CDR3. DNA of the CDR3: TGCAGTGCTACCCCCGGGGGTAGTGAGCAGTTCTTC. It is translated as CSATPGGSEQFF.

The chain recombines TRBV7-2 with TRBJ2-3; 8 positions match TRBD2. The V gene end was trimmed by 1 base and the J gene end by 3 bases; junction bases not matched to a gene: 6. The germline V gene has CDR1 SGHTA and CDR2 FQGNSA. CDR3 length: 16 amino acids. DNA of the CDR3: TGTGCCAGCAGCTTAGGCGTACTAGCGGAGACAGATACGCAGTATTTT. Its translation is CASSLGVLAETDTQYF.

This clonotype was observed a few times. The chain joins TRBV27 to TRBJ1-2, with D maybe TRBD1 (5 bases). Deletions cut 5 bases from V and 8 bases from J, with 18 bases between. The germline V gene encodes CDR1 MNHEY and CDR2 SMNVEV (reference sequence). CDR3 length: 14 amino acids. The CDR3 DNA sequence: TGTGCCAGCAGTAAGGGCGGGGCAGGTGCCGGCTACACCTTC. This encodes CASSKGGAGAGYTF.

The chain employs TRBV15 and TRBJ2-1; the D gene is possibly TRBD1 (5 bases). Per germline, CDR1 LNHNV and CDR2 YYDKDF (reference sequence). With 0 bases removed from V and 0 bases from J, the gap between germline ends came to 15 bases. The CDR3 spans 18 residues. The CDR3 is CATSRDGAGDSSYNEQFF. For the CDR3, the DNA is TGTGCCACCAGCAGAGATGGGGCCGGCGACAGCTCCTACAATGAGCAGTTCTTC. Full variable domain (rest looked up from reference TRBV15 and TRBJ2-1): DAMVIQNPRYQVTQFGKPVTLSCSQTLNHNVMYWYQQKSSQAPKLLFHYYDKDFNNEADTPDNFQSRRPNTSFCFLDIRSPGLGDTAMYLCATSRDGAGDSSYNEQFFGPGTRLTVL.

This clonotype turned up a few times. The chain recombines TRBV12-3 or TRBV12-4 with TRBJ2-2; D is perhaps TRBD1 (6 bases). The CDR3 sequence is 12 residues long. V was trimmed by 7 bases and J by 6 bases, leaving 9 bases between them. The CDR3: CASTYRAGELFF. CDR3 nucleotides: TGTGCCAGCACTTACAGGGCCGGGGAGCTGTTTTTT.

This clonotype was picked up a small number of times. CDR3 sequence reads: CSARDEGLYGYTF. The CDR3 DNA reads as TGCAGTGCTAGAGATGAAGGGCTCTATGGCTACACCTTC. The chain uses TRBV20-1 and TRBJ1-2; D not resolved. Germline CDR1 and CDR2: DFQATT and SNEGSKA (reference sequence). This CDR3 spans 13 amino acids. V was shortened by 0 bases and J by 4 bases, with 9 bases between the two germline ends.